The 16 T cell receptor beta chains reported below all come from one sample, sequenced in a study of T cell repertoires in cytomegalovirus infection. TCRdb re-analysed the reads in MiXCR, keeping a single row per CDR3 protein. The sample consists of around 450,000 distinct CDR3 sequences, about 11% of them appearing once. The sample consisted of PBMCs. These receptors were obtained from a human donor in good health (CMV status not recorded). Some clones in this sample may be carry-over from other donors' samples.

The chain employs TRBV19 and TRBJ1-2; D gene uncertain. The length of the CDR3 is 12 residues. V was pared by 8 bases and J by 8 bases, with 15 bases between. Germline V gene data show CDR1 as LNHDA and CDR2 as SQIVND (reference sequence). The CDR3 DNA reads as TGTGCCAGTCCACCGGGAAGCCCGGGCTACACCTTC. Translated: CASPPGSPGYTF. Combining the CDR3 with reference TRBV19 and TRBJ1-2 gives the whole variable domain DGGITQSPKYLFRKEGQNVTLSCEQNLNHDAMYWYRQDPGQGLRLIYYSQIVNDFQKGDIAEGYSVSREKKESFPLTVTSAQKNPTAFYLCASPPGSPGYTFGSGTRLTVV.

The chain employs TRBV5-1 and TRBJ1-4; the D gene is possibly TRBD1 (6 bases). Germline loops: CDR1 SGHRS, CDR2 YFSETQ. CDR3 length equals 16 residues. The V end was cut by 3 bases, the J end by 7 bases, with 19 bases between. The CDR3 loop reads CASSYNPGGHVEKLFF. The CDR3, as DNA: TGCGCCAGCAGCTACAACCCGGGGGGGCACGTTGAAAAACTGTTTTTT.

This clonotype was recorded at least ten times. The chain links TRBV12-3 or TRBV12-4 to TRBJ1-1; D ambiguous. The V end lost 5 bases, the J end lost 0 bases, and 13 bases lay between the germline ends. CDR3 length: 15 residues. DNA for the CDR3: TGTGCCAGCAGTCCTCAAGAGGCCATGAACACTGAAGCTTTCTTT. As protein: CASSPQEAMNTEAFF.

This clonotype came up many times. At one end the junction does not follow the germline gene, possibly because of a read error. The chain is built from TRBV7-7 and TRBJ2-5, with 12 bases matching TRBD2. There are 15 residues in the CDR3. From germline, CDR1 is SSHAT and CDR2 FNYEAQ (reference sequence). The CDR3 DNA sequence: TGTGCTAGCAGCTCCGGACTAGCGGGGCGGCAGACCCAGTACTTC. As protein: CASSSGLAGRQTQYF.

The gene calls are TRBV5-1 and TRBJ2-1; perhaps D is TRBD1 or TRBD2 (5 bases each). The length of the CDR3 is 15 residues. Germline V lookup: CDR1 SGHRS, CDR2 YFSETQ. V was pared by 4 bases and J by 5 bases, with 16 bases between. The CDR3: CASSPPGAGDNEQFF. In DNA, the CDR3 is TGCGCCAGCAGCCCCCCCGGGGCTGGAGACAATGAGCAGTTCTTC. Together with reference TRBV5-1 and TRBJ2-1, the CDR3 gives the full variable domain: KAGVTQTPRYLIKTRGQQVTLSCSPISGHRSVSWYQQTPGQGLQFLFEYFSETQRNKGNFPGRFSGRQFSNSRSEMNVSTLELGDSALYLCASSPPGAGDNEQFFGPGTRLTVL.

This clonotype has ten or more counts. The genes are TRBV12-3 or TRBV12-4 and TRBJ1-4; a weak D match, TRBD1 (6 bases). The CDR3 runs 14 residues. V lost 7 bases to trimming and J lost 5 bases, with 14 bases between them. The CDR3: CASTLGGGNEKLFF. The DNA of the CDR3 is TGTGCCAGCACCCTGGGAGGGGGGAATGAAAAACTGTTTTTT.

This clonotype was detected ten times or more. The V and J genes are TRBV12-3 or TRBV12-4 and TRBJ1-6; D may be TRBD1 (5 bases). The CDR3 sequence is 13 residues long. The V end was cut by 6 bases, the J end by 6 bases, with 9 bases between. The CDR3 loop is CASRPGLNSPLHF. CDR3 nucleotide sequence: TGTGCCAGCAGACCGGGGCTTAATTCACCCCTCCACTTT.

This clonotype was seen more than once but under ten times. J is TRBJ2-7 and V is TRBV3-1; no firm D call. Germline-derived CDR1 and CDR2 are LGHDT and YNNKEL (reference sequence). The CDR3 totals 14 residues. Between the trimmed V and J ends, which lost 0 bases and 6 bases, there was a span of 12 bases. CDR3 nucleotide sequence: TGTGCCAGCAGCCAAGACCTTGGGAACAGCGAGCAGTACTTC. This gives the protein CASSQDLGNSEQYF.

The chain couples TRBV12-3 or TRBV12-4 to TRBJ1-5; 7 bases fit TRBD1. After removal of 5 bases from V and 7 bases from J, the junction contained 11 bases not matched to a gene. The CDR3 length is 15 residues. The CDR3 loop is CASSVRTGPGQPQHF. CDR3 coding DNA: TGTGCCAGCAGTGTCCGGACAGGCCCAGGACAGCCCCAGCATTTT.

A word on this clonotype: A much larger clone is a single base away; this may be a read error. The chain is built from TRBV20-1 and TRBJ2-1; a weak D match, TRBD2 (5 bases). V was clipped by 6 bases and J by 5 bases, with 20 bases between them. This CDR3 contains 15 residues. Looked up from germline, CDR1 is DFQATT and CDR2 is SNEGSKA (reference sequence). CDR3 region: CSARGSFRVNNEQFF. CDR3 nucleotides: TGCAGTGCCCGAGGGAGTTTTCGAGTGAACAATGAGCAGTTCTTC.

The chain recombines TRBV18 with TRBJ1-1; D not resolved. CDR3 length: 14 residues. V lost 6 bases and J lost 3, with 14 bases in between. CDR1 KGHSH and CDR2 LQKENI come from the germline V gene. CDR3 in DNA: TGTGCCAGCTCCGCTGCTCTGGAGGACACTGAAGCTTTCTTT. As protein: CASSAALEDTEAFF.

This clonotype was counted many times. J is TRBJ1-2 and V is TRBV27; D gene unclear. This CDR3 contains 15 residues. V lost 1 base to trimming and J lost 8 bases, with 17 bases between them. Germline CDR1 reads MNHEY; CDR2 reads SMNVEV (reference sequence). The CDR3 bases are TGTGCCAGCAGTTTATTCCCGCGCCAGGAGAGAGGCTACACCTTC. Translation: CASSLFPRQERGYTF.

Ten or more counts support this clonotype. Germline is not matched at one junction end, which may reflect a read error. The CDR3 protein is CASRLGGNHYEQYF. The CDR3 nucleotides are TGTGCCAGCAGGTTAGGCGGGAACCACTACGAGCAGTACTTC. The chain uses TRBV12-3 or TRBV12-4 and TRBJ2-7; a possible D gene is TRBD2 (6 bases). This CDR3 has 14 residues.

This clonotype has at least ten counts. The rearrangement uses TRBV11-2 and TRBJ2-7; maybe TRBD2 (5 bases). The length of the CDR3 is 12 residues. Germline CDR1 reads SGHAT; CDR2 reads FQNNGV. The ends were cut back, 3 bases at V and 11 bases at J, with 14 bases in the middle. CDR3 in DNA: TGTGCCAGCAGCTTTCCGGGATCCAAAGAGTACTTC. It encodes CASSFPGSKEYF. The full variable domain, completed using reference TRBV11-2 and TRBJ2-7, is EAGVAQSPRYKIIEKRQSVAFWCNPISGHATLYWYQQILGQGPKLLIQFQNNGVVDDSQLPKDRFSAERLKGVDSTLKIQPAKLEDSAVYLCASSFPGSKEYFGPGTRLTVT.

In this sample, this clonotype turned up many times. This chain connects TRBV28 to TRBJ1-5; TRBD1 matches at 7 bases. This CDR3 is built from 17 residues. Per germline, CDR1 MDHEN and CDR2 SYDVKM. V lost 5 bases and J lost 0; bases outside the gene matches: 10. CDR3: CASSTRTGSLSNQPQHF. CDR3 sequence (DNA): TGTGCCAGCAGTACCCGGACAGGATCTCTTAGCAATCAGCCCCAGCATTTT.

Details on this clonotype: A read error may produce the germline difference seen at one junction end. V gene TRBV15 combines with J gene TRBJ1-5, with D possibly TRBD1 on 5 matching bases. Germline V gene sequence: CDR1 LNHNV, CDR2 YYDKDF (reference sequence). The CDR3 loop spans 15 amino acids. The CDR3 nucleotides are TGTGTCACCAGCAGAGAGGGCAGGGGCAATCAGCCCCAGCATTTT. The encoded protein is CVTSREGRGNQPQHF.